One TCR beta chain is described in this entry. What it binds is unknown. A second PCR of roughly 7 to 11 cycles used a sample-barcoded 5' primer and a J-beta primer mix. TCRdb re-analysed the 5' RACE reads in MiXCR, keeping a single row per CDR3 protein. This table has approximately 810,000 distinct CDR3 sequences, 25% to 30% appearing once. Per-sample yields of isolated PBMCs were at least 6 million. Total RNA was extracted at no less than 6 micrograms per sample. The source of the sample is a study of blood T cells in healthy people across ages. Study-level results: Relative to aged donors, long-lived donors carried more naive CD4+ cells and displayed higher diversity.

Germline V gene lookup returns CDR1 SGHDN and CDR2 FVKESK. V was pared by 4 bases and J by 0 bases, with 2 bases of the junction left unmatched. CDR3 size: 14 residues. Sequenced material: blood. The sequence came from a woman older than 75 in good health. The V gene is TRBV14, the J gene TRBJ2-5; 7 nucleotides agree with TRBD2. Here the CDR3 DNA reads TGTGCCAGCAGCCCCGGGAGGTACCAAGAGACCCAGTACTTC. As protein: CASSPGRYQETQYF.